The following is a T cell receptor (beta chain) sequence with its context. Its cognate antigen is unknown. The length of the CDR3 is 12 residues. V shed 11 bases and J shed 2 bases, with 9 bases lying between them. These data belong to a study of T-cell memory formation after mild COVID-19. Looking at the study overall: Each donor largely had its own TCR clusters.

5'RACE primed from the constant segment yielded TCR alpha and TCR beta cDNA libraries bearing sample barcodes and UMIs. Via MiXCR, TCRdb re-called the 5' RACE reads, giving one row per CDR3 protein. The table shows about 430,000 distinct CDR3 sequences, with roughly 24% occurring only once. Study conclusions and caveats: Among CD4+ contracting clones, most were CM and EM, and CD8+ ones EMRA.

This receptor was identified in an adult woman who had mild COVID-19 (a few samples of this study predate the infection). Cell type and time point are not known. Sample: PBMCs or a T cell subset sorted from them (not recorded which). The J gene is TRBJ2-2, the V gene TRBV12-3 or TRBV12-4; D perhaps matches TRBD2 (6 bases). For the CDR3, the DNA is TGTGCCGGCGGGATAAACACCGGGGAGCTGTTTTTT. Protein product: CAGGINTGELFF.